The entry below describes one TCR beta chain. What it binds is unknown. The germline V and J ends were trimmed by 0 bases and 5 bases, with 16 bases remaining between them. This CDR3 comprises 16 residues. Germline CDR1 reads MNHEY; CDR2 reads SVGAGI. This entry comes from a study of T-cell memory formation after mild COVID-19. General study findings and limits: Later expanders leaned toward CD4+, whereas clones contracting from day 15 to 85 were balanced CD4/CD8. The finding that pre-infection memory included some responding clones suggested that cross-reactive memory joined.

Using its own MiXCR run on the 5' RACE reads, TCRdb lists one record per CDR3 protein. This repertoire shows about 470,000 distinct CDR3 sequences, around 27% found once; its top ten account for roughly an eighth. The sequence came from an adult woman who had mild COVID-19 (a few samples of this study predate the infection). Cell type and time point are not known. Material: PBMCs or a T cell subset sorted from them (not recorded which). V and J are TRBV6-5 and TRBJ2-5, with D perhaps matching TRBD2 (6 bases). The DNA for the CDR3 is TGTGCCAGCAGTTACTCGAGTATCTCTGGGAGGGAGACCCAGTACTTC. This sequence encodes CASSYSSISGRETQYF.